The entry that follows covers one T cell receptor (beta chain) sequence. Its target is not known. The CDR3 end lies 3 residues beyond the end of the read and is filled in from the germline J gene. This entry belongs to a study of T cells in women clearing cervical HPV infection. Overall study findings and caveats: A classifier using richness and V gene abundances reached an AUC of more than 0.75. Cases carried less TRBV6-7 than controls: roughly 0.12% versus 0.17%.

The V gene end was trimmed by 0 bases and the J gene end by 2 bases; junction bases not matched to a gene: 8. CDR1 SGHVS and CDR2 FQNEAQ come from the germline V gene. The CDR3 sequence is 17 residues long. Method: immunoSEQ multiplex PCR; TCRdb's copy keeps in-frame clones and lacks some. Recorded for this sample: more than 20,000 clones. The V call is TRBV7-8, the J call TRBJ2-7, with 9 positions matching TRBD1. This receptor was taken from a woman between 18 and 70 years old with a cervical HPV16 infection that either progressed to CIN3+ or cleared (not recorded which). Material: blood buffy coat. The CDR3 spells CASSLATHRGQTYEQYF. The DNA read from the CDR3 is TGTGCCAGCAGCTTAGCGACCCACAGGGGGCAAACCTACGAG.